These 4 T cell receptor beta chains share one sample of origin, sequenced in a study of shared clonotypes between healthy human individuals. The protocol was immunoSEQ multiplex PCR, while the TCRdb copy is restricted to in-frame clones and leaves out a portion. The sample lists some 2.4 million clones, under 95% occurring once. The sequenced sample was naive CD4+ T cells from PBMCs. Documented subset: CD45RA+ positively selected. All receptors come from a man aged 18 to 30 in good health. Some clones in this sample may be carry-over from other donors' samples.

The chain has TRBV5-1 and TRBJ1-3; D is unclear. Per germline, CDR1 SGHRS and CDR2 YFSETQ. The germline V and J ends were trimmed by 4 bases and 0 bases, with 11 bases remaining between them. The CDR3 is 15 amino acids. CDR3 sequence: CASSLQPGSGNTIYF. CDR3 bases: TGCGCCAGCAGCCTGCAACCGGGCTCTGGAAACACCATATATTTT.

V gene TRBV6-1 combines with J gene TRBJ2-3, with a tentative D call TRBD1 (7 bases). The CDR3 runs to 11 residues. Germline CDR1 is MNHNS and CDR2 is SASEGT. V was clipped by 3 bases and J by 11 bases, with 9 bases between them. The CDR3 is CASSDRGEQYF. CDR3 in DNA: TGTGCCAGCAGTGACAGGGGGGAGCAGTATTTT.

The V call is TRBV5-1, the J call TRBJ2-2; D is uncertain. Germline V CDR1 and CDR2: SGHRS, YFSETQ. The CDR3 spans 13 residues. Trimming removed 4 bases at V and 4 bases at J, with 8 bases between. The chain's CDR3 is CASSKDLTGELFF. Written as DNA, the CDR3 is TGCGCCAGCAGCAAGGACCTCACCGGGGAGCTGTTTTTT.

This chain links TRBV5-4 with TRBJ2-7; TRBD2 aligns across 10 bases. The length of the CDR3 is 15 residues. Germline-derived CDR1 and CDR2 are SGHNT and YYREEE (reference sequence). The J segment lost 6 bases and the V segment lost 4 bases, leaving 10 bases of the junction unmatched. DNA of the CDR3: TGTGCCAGCAGCATTACTAGCGGGACTTCAACCGAGCAGTACTTC. Its translation is CASSITSGTSTEQYF. Together with reference TRBV5-4 and TRBJ2-7, the CDR3 gives the full variable domain: ETGVTQSPTHLIKTRGQQVTLRCSSQSGHNTVSWYQQALGQGPQFIFQYYREEENGRGNFPPRFSGLQFPNYSSELNVNALELDDSALYLCASSITSGTSTEQYFGPGTRLTVT.